Shown below are 13 T cell receptor beta chains from a single sample sequenced in a study of tumor and adjacent non-tumor tissue in lung cancer. TCRbeta libraries were built with three rounds of nested PCR, modified from ARM-PCR. TCRdb processed the multiplex PCR reads anew with MiXCR; each CDR3 protein has one entry. The table lists about 50,000 distinct CDR3 sequences, 74% of them singletons. The template was RNA from unsorted bulk tissue. More than 3 cm separated this lung sample from the edge of the tumor. The sample taken for sequencing was distant non-tumor lung tissue. These receptors were taken from a woman aged 55-69 years with non-small cell lung cancer.

This clonotype is deemed medium-sized. The CDR3 DNA reads as TGTGCCAGCAGTCGGGACTCCCCGTCGGACGAGCAGTACTTC. Translated: CASSRDSPSDEQYF. The rearrangement uses TRBV12-3 or TRBV12-4 and TRBJ2-7; TRBD2 is a possible D gene (6 bases). V lost 5 bases and J 5 bases, leaving 16 bases between the germline ends. This CDR3 region has 14 residues.

This chain joins TRBV11-2 and TRBJ2-3; D not resolved. Trimming stripped 11 bases from V and 5 bases from J, with 11 bases between. CDR3 length: 11 residues. CDR1 and CDR2 from the germline V gene are SGHAT and FQNNGV. CDR3 sequence reads: CAGGPQDTQYF. CDR3 nucleotides: TGTGCCGGCGGCCCGCAAGATACGCAGTATTTT.

This clonotype was seen at least ten times. The V call is TRBV14, the J call TRBJ1-5, with D perhaps matching TRBD1 (5 bases). Per germline, CDR1 SGHDN and CDR2 FVKESK. The CDR3 length is 15 residues. V lost 6 bases and J 0 bases, leaving 12 bases between the germline ends. CDR3 bases: TGTGCCAGCAGGCCAAGGGGTCATAGCAATCAGCCCCAGCATTTT. Amino acid sequence: CASRPRGHSNQPQHF.

This clonotype is deemed medium-sized (0.01 to 0.1%). This chain joins TRBV29-1 and TRBJ2-1; D may match TRBD1 or TRBD2 (7 bases each). V was pared by 3 bases and J by 0 bases, with 15 bases between. This CDR3 is built from 16 residues. Germline V gene data show CDR1 as SQVTM and CDR2 as ANQGSEA. The DNA of the CDR3 is TGCAGCGTTGAGAGCGGGACAGTTAGCTCCTACAATGAGCAGTTCTTC. Protein product: CSVESGTVSSYNEQFF.

To note about this clonotype: The CDR3 carries no conserved terminal phenylalanine or tryptophan, so it likely arises from a read error. The gene calls are TRBV6-5 and TRBJ2-5; D is unresolved. Germline lookup yields CDR1 MNHEY and CDR2 SVGAGI. The CDR3 runs 14 residues. CDR3 sequence: CANSAQEEEETQYL. The CDR3 DNA reads TGTGCCAACAGTGCCCAGGAAGAGGAAGAGACCCAGTACTTG.

In regard to this clonotype: A read error may produce the germline difference seen at one junction end. The chain couples TRBV4-1 to TRBJ2-2; D is perhaps TRBD1 or TRBD2 (5 bases each). The CDR3 sequence is 15 residues long. Germline V gene sequence: CDR1 MGHRA, CDR2 YSYEKL. CDR3 bases: TGCGCCAGCAGCCAAGATGAGAGGGGAACCGGGGAGCTGTTTTTC. Its protein is CASSQDERGTGELFF.

There are many counts of this clonotype. The chain has TRBV6-2 or TRBV6-3 and TRBJ2-5; unclear D gene. V dropped 4 bases and J dropped 1 base, with 13 bases sitting between them. Germline CDR1 MNHEY, CDR2 SVGEGT. There are 15 residues in the CDR3. The CDR3 is CASSWGSDGQETQYF. CDR3 nucleotide sequence: TGTGCCAGCAGTTGGGGATCGGACGGCCAAGAGACCCAGTACTTC.

Concerning this clonotype itself: The junction shows a germline mismatch at one end, possibly a read error. This rearrangement joins TRBV6-1 to TRBJ2-3; TRBD1 or TRBD2 may be the D gene (5 bases each). Germline lookup yields CDR1 MNHNS and CDR2 SASEGT. This CDR3 has 13 residues. The CDR3 sequence: CASRSGGGDMQYF. The CDR3 DNA is TGTGCCAGCAGAAGCGGTGGGGGTGATATGCAGTATTTT.

A note on this clonotype: Compared with germline, one end of the junction differs, possibly owing to a read error. The chain couples TRBV5-1 to TRBJ2-3, with D unclear. Germline CDR1 is SGHRS and CDR2 is YFSETQ. The CDR3 is made up of 15 amino acids. The CDR3, as DNA: TGCGCCAGTAGCTTAGTCCCGGAGAGCACAGATACGCAGTATTTT. It specifies CASSLVPESTDTQYF.

Concerning this clonotype itself: No conserved phenylalanine or tryptophan ends this CDR3, so it is likely a read error. V gene TRBV6-2 or TRBV6-3 combines with J gene TRBJ2-7, with D possibly called TRBD1 or TRBD2 (5 bases each). This CDR3 contains 15 residues. Trimming shortened V by 10 bases and J by 5 bases, and 24 bases separated the two germline ends. Germline CDR1 is MNHEY and CDR2 is SVGEGT. CDR3 bases: TGTGCCACAGGGATTCGACTATTGTTGGGCCACGAGCAGTACCTC. Residues: CATGIRLLLGHEQYL.

In the case of this clonotype: The junction and the germline gene differ at one end; a read error may be behind it. V and J are TRBV6-2 or TRBV6-3 and TRBJ1-5, with 9 bases matching TRBD1. CDR1 and CDR2 from the germline V gene are MNHEY and SVGEGT. This CDR3 has 15 amino acids. The CDR3 is CTSRTSGTGNQPQHF. The CDR3 DNA is TGTACCAGCAGGACCTCCGGGACAGGGAATCAGCCCCAGCATTTT.

Note on this clonotype: Sequence at one end of the junction differs from germline and may be a read error. The J gene is TRBJ2-2, the V gene TRBV11-2; D possibly matches TRBD1 or TRBD2 (7 bases each). The CDR3 is 17 amino acids. The germline gives CDR1 SGHAT, CDR2 FQNNGV. The CDR3 DNA reads as TGTGCCAGCAGGTCACCCCAGGGGGGGCGGAACACCGGGAAGCTGTTTTTT. Residues: CASRSPQGGRNTGKLFF.

As concerns this clonotype: Given the absence of the conserved phenylalanine or tryptophan at the CDR3 end, a read error is likely. The chain employs TRBV11-2 and TRBJ2-1, with 8 bases identical to TRBD2. Germline CDR1 is SGHAT and CDR2 is FQNNGV. The CDR3 covers 17 residues. V was clipped by 5 bases and J by 6 bases; unmatched bases: 15. CDR3 protein: CASSPPQLAGGLNEQFL. CDR3 DNA: TGTGCCAGCAGCCCCCCCCAACTGGCGGGGGGTCTCAATGAGCAGTTCTTG.